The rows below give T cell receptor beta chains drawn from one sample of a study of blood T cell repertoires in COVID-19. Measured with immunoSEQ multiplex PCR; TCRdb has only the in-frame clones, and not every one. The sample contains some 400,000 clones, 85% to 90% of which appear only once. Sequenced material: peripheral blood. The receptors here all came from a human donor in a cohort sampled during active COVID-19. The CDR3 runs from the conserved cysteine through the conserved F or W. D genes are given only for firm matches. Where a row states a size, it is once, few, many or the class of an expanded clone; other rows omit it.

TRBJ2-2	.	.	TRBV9	CASSKGLSGELFF	TGTGCCAGCAGCAAGGGACTGTCCGGGGAGCTGTTTTTT
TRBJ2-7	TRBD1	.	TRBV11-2	CASSPWTGMEEQYF	TGTGCCAGCAGCCCTTGGACAGGGATGGAGGAGCAGTACTTC
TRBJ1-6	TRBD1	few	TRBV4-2	CASSNIGTADYNSPLHF	TGTGCCAGCAGCAATATCGGGACAGCGGATTATAATTCACCCCTCCACTTT
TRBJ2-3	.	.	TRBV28	CASSFRSSTDTQYF	TGTGCCAGCAGTTTTAGGAGTAGCACAGATACGCAGTATTTT
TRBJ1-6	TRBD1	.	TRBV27	CASSPSRGGNTPYNSPLHF	TGTGCCAGCAGTCCCTCCAGAGGGGGCAATACTCCTTATAATTCACCCCTCCACTTT
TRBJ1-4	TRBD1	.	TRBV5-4	CASSLPGGSGEKLFF	TGTGCCAGCAGCCTGCCAGGGGGGTCGGGGGAAAAACTGTTTTTT
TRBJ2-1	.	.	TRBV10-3	CAISEKLPSYNEQFF	TGTGCCATCAGTGAGAAACTTCCTTCCTACAATGAGCAGTTCTTC
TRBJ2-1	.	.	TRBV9	CASSPQVGHEQFF	TGTGCCAGCAGCCCCCAGGTTGGCCATGAGCAGTTCTTC
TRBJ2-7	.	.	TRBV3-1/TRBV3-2	CASSQDTSHTSYEQYF	TGTGCCAGCAGCCAAGACACTAGTCATACCTCCTACGAGCAGTACTTC
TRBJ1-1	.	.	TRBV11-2	CASSLIEMNTEAFF	TGTGCCAGCAGCTTAATAGAAATGAACACTGAAGCTTTCTTT
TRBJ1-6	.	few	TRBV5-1	CASSFVAADSPLHF	TGCGCCAGCAGCTTTGTGGCGGCTGATTCACCCCTCCACTTT
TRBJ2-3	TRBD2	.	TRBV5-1	CASIFGVAGGSDTQYF	TGCGCCAGCATCTTCGGAGTAGCGGGAGGCTCAGATACGCAGTATTTT
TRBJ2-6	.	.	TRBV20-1	CSASEALSGANVLTF	TGCAGTGCTAGTGAGGCCCTCTCTGGGGCCAACGTCCTGACTTTC
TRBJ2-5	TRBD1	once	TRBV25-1	CASSDRDRGIETQYF	TGTGCCAGCAGTGATCGGGACAGGGGCATAGAGACCCAGTACTTC
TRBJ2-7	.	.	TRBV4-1	CASSPQVGGYEQYF	TGCGCTAGCAGCCCCCAGGTGGGAGGCTACGAGCAGTACTTC
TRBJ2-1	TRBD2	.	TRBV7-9	CFSGGTYNEQFF	TGTTTTAGCGGGGGAACCTACAATGAGCAGTTCTTC
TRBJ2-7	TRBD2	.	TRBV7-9	CASSSIGPSGRYEQYF	TGTGCCAGCAGCTCAATAGGGCCTAGCGGGAGATACGAGCAGTACTTC
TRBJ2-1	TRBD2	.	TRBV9	CASSVAGLAINEQFF	TGTGCCAGCAGCGTAGCGGGACTAGCGATCAATGAGCAGTTCTTC
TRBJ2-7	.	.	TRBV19	CASSVRGDEQYF	TGTGCCAGTAGTGTCAGGGGGGACGAGCAGTACTTC
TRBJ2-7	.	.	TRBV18	CASSPDSPHSFTYEQYF	TGTGCCAGCTCACCAGACTCCCCCCACTCCTTTACCTACGAGCAGTACTTC
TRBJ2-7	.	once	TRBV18	CASSQLDGYEQYF	TGTGCCAGCTCCCAACTAGACGGGTACGAGCAGTACTTC
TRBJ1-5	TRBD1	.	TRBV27	CASSLGTGGNQPQHF	TGTGCCAGCAGTTTAGGGACAGGGGGCAATCAGCCCCAGCATTTT
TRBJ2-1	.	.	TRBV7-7	CASSLSTGSNEQFF	TGTGCTAGCAGCTTATCCACAGGGTCCAATGAGCAGTTCTTC
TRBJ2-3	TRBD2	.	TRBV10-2	CASRVSGSITDTQYF	TGCGCCAGCAGGGTTAGCGGGAGTATCACAGATACGCAGTATTTT
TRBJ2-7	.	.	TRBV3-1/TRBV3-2	CASSQRGHLYEQYF	TGTGCCAGCAGCCAAAGAGGGCATCTCTACGAGCAGTACTTC
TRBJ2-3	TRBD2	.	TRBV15	CATRRAGGQVTDTQYF	TGTGCCACCCGTAGAGCGGGGGGGCAGGTCACAGATACGCAGTATTTT
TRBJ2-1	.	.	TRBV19	CASSIGQYNEQFF	TGTGCCAGTAGTATAGGCCAGTACAATGAGCAGTTCTTC
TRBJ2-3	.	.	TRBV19	CASSRGGTDTQYF	TGTGCCAGTAGTAGGGGGGGCACAGATACGCAGTATTTT
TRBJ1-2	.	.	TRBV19	CASSIRGGSLPRRSIWGYTF	TGTGCCAGTAGTATCCGGGGGGGGTCTCTCCCCCGTCGTTCGATCTGGGGCTACACCTTC
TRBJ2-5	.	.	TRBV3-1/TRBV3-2	CASSHQGTQYF	TGTGCCAGCAGCCATCAGGGGACCCAGTACTTC
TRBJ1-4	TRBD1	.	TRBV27	CASSPRDRAYATNEKLFF	TGTGCCAGCAGCCCCCGGGACAGGGCATATGCAACTAATGAAAAACTGTTTTTT
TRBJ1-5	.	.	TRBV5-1	CASSLQGNQPQHF	TGCGCCAGCAGCTTACAGGGTAATCAGCCCCAGCATTTT
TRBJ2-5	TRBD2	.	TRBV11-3	CASSPSGGASKTQYF	TGTGCCAGCAGCCCTAGCGGGGGGGCGTCTAAGACCCAGTACTTC
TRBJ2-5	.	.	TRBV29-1	CSVLHTGLQETQYF	TGCAGCGTTCTACATACAGGGCTCCAAGAGACCCAGTACTTC
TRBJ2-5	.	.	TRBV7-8	CASSTATGTGLAPQETQYF	TGTGCCAGCAGTACCGCGACAGGGACGGGTCTAGCGCCCCAAGAGACCCAGTACTTC
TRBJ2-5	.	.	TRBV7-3	CASSLGRRETQYF	TGTGCCAGCAGCTTAGGGCGAAGGGAGACCCAGTACTTC
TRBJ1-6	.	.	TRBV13	CASSLGGEGIYNSPLHF	TGTGCCAGCAGCTTAGGCGGGGAGGGGATCTATAATTCACCCCTCCACTTT
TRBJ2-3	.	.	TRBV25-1	CASSGLSTSTDTQYF	TGTGCCAGCAGTGGGCTCTCGACTAGCACAGATACGCAGTATTTT
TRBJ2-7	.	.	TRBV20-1	CSATGDYEQYF	TGCAGTGCTACAGGGGACTACGAGCAGTACTTC
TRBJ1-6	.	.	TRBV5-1	CASSEESSYNSPLHF	TGCGCCAGCAGCGAAGAGAGCTCCTATAATTCACCCCTCCACTTT
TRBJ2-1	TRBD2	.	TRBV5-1	CASSLVAGDNNEQFF	TGCGCCAGCAGCTTGGTAGCGGGAGATAACAATGAGCAGTTCTTC
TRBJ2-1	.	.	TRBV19	CASSIGGDEGNEQFF	TGTGCCAGTAGTATAGGGGGGGACGAAGGCAATGAGCAGTTCTTC
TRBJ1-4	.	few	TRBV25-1	CASSDGGVANEKLFF	TGTGCCAGCAGTGATGGAGGGGTGGCTAATGAAAAACTGTTTTTT
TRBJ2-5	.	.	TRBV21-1	CASSKDRETQYF	TGTGCCAGCAGCAAAGATCGAGAGACCCAGTACTTC
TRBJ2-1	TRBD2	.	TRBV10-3	CAISESESGRAYNEQFF	TGTGCCATCAGTGAGTCGGAGAGCGGGAGGGCCTACAATGAGCAGTTCTTC
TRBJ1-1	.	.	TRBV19	CASTDRGAFDTEAFF	TGTGCCAGTACCGATCGAGGAGCTTTCGACACTGAAGCTTTCTTT
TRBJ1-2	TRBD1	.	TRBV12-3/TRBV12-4	CASSTGQGEGYTF	TGTGCCAGCAGCACGGGACAGGGTGAGGGCTACACCTTC
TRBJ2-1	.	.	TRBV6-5	CASSYSRSHPYNEQFF	TGTGCCAGCAGTTACTCGAGGAGTCACCCCTACAATGAGCAGTTCTTC
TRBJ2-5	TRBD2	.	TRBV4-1	CASSPDRGLAQETQYF	TGCGCCAGCAGCCCCGACCGGGGACTAGCGCAAGAGACCCAGTACTTC